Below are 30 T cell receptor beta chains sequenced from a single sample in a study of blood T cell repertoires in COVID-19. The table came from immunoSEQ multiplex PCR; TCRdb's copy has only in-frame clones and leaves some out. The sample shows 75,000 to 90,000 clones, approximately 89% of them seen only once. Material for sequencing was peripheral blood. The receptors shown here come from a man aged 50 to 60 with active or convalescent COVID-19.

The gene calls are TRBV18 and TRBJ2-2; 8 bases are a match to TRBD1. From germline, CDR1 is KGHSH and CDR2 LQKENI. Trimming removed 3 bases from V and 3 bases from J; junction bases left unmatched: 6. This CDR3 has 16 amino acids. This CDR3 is CASSPPGGRDTGELFF. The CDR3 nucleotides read TGTGCCAGCTCACCGCCAGGGGGCCGGGACACCGGGGAGCTGTTTTTT.

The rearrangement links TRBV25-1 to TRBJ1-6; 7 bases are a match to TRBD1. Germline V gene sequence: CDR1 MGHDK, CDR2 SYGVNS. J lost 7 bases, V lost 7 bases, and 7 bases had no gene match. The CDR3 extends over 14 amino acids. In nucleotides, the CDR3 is TGTGCCAGCAAACCGGGACAGTTAAATTCACCCCTCCACTTT. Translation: CASKPGQLNSPLHF.

The CDR3 here is CASSEQGLAGGEQFF. For the CDR3, the DNA is TGTGCCAGCAGTGAACAGGGACTAGCGGGGGGCGAGCAGTTCTTC. The chain has TRBV6-1 and TRBJ2-1; 15 bases are a match to TRBD2. The J segment lost 10 bases and the V segment lost 2 bases, leaving 3 bases of the junction unmatched. The germline CDR1 and CDR2 sequences are MNHNS and SASEGT. The CDR3 contains 15 residues.

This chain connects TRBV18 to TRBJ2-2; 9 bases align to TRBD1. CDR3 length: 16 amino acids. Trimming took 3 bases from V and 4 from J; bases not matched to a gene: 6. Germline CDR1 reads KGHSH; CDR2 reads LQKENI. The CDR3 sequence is CASSPSPGQGTGELFF. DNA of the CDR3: TGTGCCAGCTCACCCTCTCCGGGACAGGGCACCGGGGAGCTGTTTTTT.

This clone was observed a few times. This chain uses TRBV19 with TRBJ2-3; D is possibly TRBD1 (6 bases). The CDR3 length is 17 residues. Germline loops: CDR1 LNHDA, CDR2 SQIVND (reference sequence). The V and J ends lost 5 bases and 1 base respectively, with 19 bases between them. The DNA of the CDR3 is TGTGCCAGTAGTCCCCGAGTTGGGGGCCTGGGCACAGATACGCAGTATTTT. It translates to CASSPRVGGLGTDTQYF.

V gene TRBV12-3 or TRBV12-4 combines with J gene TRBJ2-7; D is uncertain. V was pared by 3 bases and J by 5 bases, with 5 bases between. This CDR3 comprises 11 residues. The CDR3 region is CASSFLDEQYF. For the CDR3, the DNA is TGTGCCAGCAGTTTTCTCGACGAGCAGTACTTC.

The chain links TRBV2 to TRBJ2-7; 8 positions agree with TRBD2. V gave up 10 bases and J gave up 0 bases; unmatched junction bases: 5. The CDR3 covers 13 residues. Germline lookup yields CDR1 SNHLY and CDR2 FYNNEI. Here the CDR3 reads CATRGLGSYEQYF. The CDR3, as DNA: TGTGCCACCCGGGGACTAGGCTCCTACGAGCAGTACTTC.

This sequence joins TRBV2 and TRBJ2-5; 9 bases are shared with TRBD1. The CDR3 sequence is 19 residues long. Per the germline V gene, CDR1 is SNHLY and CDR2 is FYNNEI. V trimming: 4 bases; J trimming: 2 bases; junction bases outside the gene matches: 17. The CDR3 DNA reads TGTGCCAGCAGTGCTCTGCTGGGACAGGGATATGGCCAACAAGAGACCCAGTACTTC. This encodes CASSALLGQGYGQQETQYF.

The CDR3 DNA reads TGTGCCAGCAGCTTGGGTCTAGCGGGGGGGCACCAAGAGACCCAGTACTTC. It codes for CASSLGLAGGHQETQYF. The V and J genes are TRBV7-6 and TRBJ2-5, with 12 positions matching TRBD2. This CDR3 contains 17 residues. The V gene's germline CDR1 is SGHVS and CDR2 FNYEAQ. The V gene end was trimmed by 3 bases and the J gene end by 0 bases; junction bases not matched to a gene: 5.

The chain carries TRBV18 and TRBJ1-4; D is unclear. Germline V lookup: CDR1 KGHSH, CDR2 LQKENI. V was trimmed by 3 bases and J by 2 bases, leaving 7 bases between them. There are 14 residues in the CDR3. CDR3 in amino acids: CASSPELTNEKLFF. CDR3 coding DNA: TGTGCCAGCTCACCTGAGTTGACTAATGAAAAACTGTTTTTT. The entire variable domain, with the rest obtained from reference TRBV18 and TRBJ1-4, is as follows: NAGVMQNPRHLVRRRGQEARLRCSPMKGHSHVYWYRQLPEEGLKFMVYLQKENIIDESGMPKERFSAEFPKEGPSILRIQQVVRGDSAAYFCASSPELTNEKLFFGSGTQLSVL.

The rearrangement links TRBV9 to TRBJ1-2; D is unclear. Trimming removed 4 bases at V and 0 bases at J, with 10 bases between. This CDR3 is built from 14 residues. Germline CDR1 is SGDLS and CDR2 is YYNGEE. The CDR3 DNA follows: TGTGCCAGCAGCCCTCAGACAACTAACTATGGCTACACCTTC. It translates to CASSPQTTNYGYTF. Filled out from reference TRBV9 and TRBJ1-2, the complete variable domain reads DSGVTQTPKHLITATGQRVTLRCSPRSGDLSVYWYQQSLDQGLQFLIQYYNGEERAKGNILERFSAQQFPDLHSELNLSSLELGDSALYFCASSPQTTNYGYTFGSGTRLTVV.

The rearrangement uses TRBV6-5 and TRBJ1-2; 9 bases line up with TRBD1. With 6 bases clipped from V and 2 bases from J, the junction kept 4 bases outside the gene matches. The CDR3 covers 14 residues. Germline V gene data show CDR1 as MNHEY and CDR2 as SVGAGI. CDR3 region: CASRRGQGNYGYTF. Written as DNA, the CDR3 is TGTGCCAGCAGACGCGGACAGGGGAACTATGGCTACACCTTC.

The DNA for the CDR3 is TGCGCCAGCAGTGAGACCGACAGGGGCTTCGGTGAGCAGTACTTC. This translates into CASSETDRGFGEQYF. This chain links TRBV10-1 with TRBJ2-7; 8 bases align to TRBD1. The CDR3 consists of 15 residues. J gave up 7 bases and V 2 bases, and 10 bases lay outside the gene matches. From germline, CDR1 is WNHNN and CDR2 SYGVQD (reference sequence).

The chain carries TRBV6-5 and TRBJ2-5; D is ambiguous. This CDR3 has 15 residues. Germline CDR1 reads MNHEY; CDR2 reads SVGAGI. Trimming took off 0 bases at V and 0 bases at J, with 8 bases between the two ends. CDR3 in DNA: TGTGCCAGCAGTTACTCGCGAGAGTACCAAGAGACCCAGTACTTC. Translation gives CASSYSREYQETQYF.

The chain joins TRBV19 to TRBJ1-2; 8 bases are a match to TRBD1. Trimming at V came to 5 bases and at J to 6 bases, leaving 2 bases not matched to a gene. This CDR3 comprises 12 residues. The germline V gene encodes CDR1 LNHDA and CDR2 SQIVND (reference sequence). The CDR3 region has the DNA TGTGCCAGTAGTGACAGGGGTGATGGCTACACCTTC. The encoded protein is CASSDRGDGYTF. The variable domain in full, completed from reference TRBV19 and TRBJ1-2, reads DGGITQSPKYLFRKEGQNVTLSCEQNLNHDAMYWYRQDPGQGLRLIYYSQIVNDFQKGDIAEGYSVSREKKESFPLTVTSAQKNPTAFYLCASSDRGDGYTFGSGTRLTVV.

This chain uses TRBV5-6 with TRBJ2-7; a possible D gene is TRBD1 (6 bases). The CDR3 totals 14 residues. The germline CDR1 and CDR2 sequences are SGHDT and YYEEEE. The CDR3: CASSSRGNSHEQYV. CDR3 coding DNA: TGTGCCAGCAGCTCTAGGGGGAACTCCCACGAGCAGTACGTC.

The CDR3 reads CACWRGSRDTEAFF. CDR3 sequence (DNA): TGTGCCTGTTGGCGGGGGAGTCGGGACACTGAAGCTTTCTTT. V usage is TRBV30 and J usage is TRBJ1-1; the D gene is possibly TRBD1 (5 bases). The CDR3 sequence is 14 residues long. Trimming took 6 bases from V and 3 from J, leaving 17 bases between them. The germline V gene encodes CDR1 GTSNPN and CDR2 SVGIG (reference sequence).

CDR3 sequence reads: CASSSGTGQQYF. CDR3 DNA sequence: TGTGCCAGCAGTTCCGGGACAGGGCAGCAGTACTTC. This chain links TRBV6-5 with TRBJ2-7; 9 bases agree with TRBD1. The CDR3 length is 12 residues. V shed 4 bases, J shed 8 bases, and the junction held 3 bases outside the gene matches. Germline-derived CDR1 and CDR2 are MNHEY and SVGAGI.

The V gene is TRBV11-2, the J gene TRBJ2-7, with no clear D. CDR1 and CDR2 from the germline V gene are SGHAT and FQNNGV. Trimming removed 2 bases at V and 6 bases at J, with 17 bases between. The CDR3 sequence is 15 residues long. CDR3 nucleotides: TGTGCCAGCAGCTTAAGGTCAGGAAGCCTCGGCGAGCAGTACGTC. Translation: CASSLRSGSLGEQYV.

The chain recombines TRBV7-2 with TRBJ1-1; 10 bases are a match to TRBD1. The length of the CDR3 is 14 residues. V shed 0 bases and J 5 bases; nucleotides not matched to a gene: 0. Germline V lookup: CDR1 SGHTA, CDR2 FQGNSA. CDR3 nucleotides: TGTGCCAGCAGCTTAGCGGGACAGGGGACTGAAGCTTTCTTT. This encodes CASSLAGQGTEAFF.

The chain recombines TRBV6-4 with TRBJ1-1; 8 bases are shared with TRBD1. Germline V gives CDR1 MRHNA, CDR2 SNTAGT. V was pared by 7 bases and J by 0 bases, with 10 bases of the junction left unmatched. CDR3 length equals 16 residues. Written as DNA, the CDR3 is TGTGCCAGCATCCGGGACAGGCCCTTCATGAACACTGAAGCTTTCTTT. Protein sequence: CASIRDRPFMNTEAFF.

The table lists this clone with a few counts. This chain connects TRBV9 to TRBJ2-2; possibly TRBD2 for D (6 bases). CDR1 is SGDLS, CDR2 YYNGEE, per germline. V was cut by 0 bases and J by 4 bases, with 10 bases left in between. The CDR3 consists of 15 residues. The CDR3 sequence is CASSVGGATTGELFF. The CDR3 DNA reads TGTGCCAGCAGCGTAGGCGGGGCAACCACCGGGGAGCTGTTTTTT. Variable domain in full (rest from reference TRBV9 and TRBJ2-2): DSGVTQTPKHLITATGQRVTLRCSPRSGDLSVYWYQQSLDQGLQFLIQYYNGEERAKGNILERFSAQQFPDLHSELNLSSLELGDSALYFCASSVGGATTGELFFGEGSRLTVL.

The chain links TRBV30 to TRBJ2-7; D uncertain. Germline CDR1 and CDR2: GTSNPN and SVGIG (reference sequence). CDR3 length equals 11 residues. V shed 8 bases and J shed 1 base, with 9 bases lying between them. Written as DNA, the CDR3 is TGTGCCGTCCAGGATTCCTACGAGCAGTACGTC. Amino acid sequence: CAVQDSYEQYV.

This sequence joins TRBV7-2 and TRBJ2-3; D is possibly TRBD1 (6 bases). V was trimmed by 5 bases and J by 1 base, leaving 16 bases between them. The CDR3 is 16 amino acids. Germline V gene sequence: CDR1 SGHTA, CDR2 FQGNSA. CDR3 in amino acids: CASSDNAGARTDTQYF. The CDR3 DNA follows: TGTGCCAGCAGCGATAATGCAGGGGCTCGCACAGATACGCAGTATTTT.

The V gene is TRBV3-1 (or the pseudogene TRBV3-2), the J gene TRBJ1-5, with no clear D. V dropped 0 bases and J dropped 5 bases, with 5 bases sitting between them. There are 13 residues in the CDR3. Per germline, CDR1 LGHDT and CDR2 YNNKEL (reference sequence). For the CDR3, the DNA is TGTGCCAGCAGCCAAGATGTAGATCAGCCCCAGCATTTT. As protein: CASSQDVDQPQHF.

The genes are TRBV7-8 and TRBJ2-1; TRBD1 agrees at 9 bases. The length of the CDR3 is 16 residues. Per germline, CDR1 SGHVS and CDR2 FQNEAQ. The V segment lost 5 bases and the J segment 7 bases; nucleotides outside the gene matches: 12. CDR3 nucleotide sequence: TGTGCCAGCAGCCCCGCCGGGACAGGGTTTATGAATGAGCAGTTCTTC. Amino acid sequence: CASSPAGTGFMNEQFF.

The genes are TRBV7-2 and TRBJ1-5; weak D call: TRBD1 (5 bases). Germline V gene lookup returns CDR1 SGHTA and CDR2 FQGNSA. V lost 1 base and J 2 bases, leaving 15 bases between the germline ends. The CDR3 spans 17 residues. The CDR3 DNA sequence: TGTGCCAGCAGCTTAGGTCCAGGGCGTATGGGCAATCAGCCCCAGCATTTT. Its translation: CASSLGPGRMGNQPQHF.

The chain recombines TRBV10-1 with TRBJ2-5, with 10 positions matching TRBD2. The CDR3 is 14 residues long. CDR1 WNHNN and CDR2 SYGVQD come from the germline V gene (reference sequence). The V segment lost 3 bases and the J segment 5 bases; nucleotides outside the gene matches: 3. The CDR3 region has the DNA TGCGCCAGCAGTGATGGGACTAGCGCGGAGACCCAGTACTTC. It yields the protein CASSDGTSAETQYF.

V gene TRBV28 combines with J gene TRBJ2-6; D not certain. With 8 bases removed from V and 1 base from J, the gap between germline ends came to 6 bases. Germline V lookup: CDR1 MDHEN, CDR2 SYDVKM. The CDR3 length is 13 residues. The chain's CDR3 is CASVASGANVLTF. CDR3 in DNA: TGTGCCAGCGTGGCATCTGGGGCCAACGTCCTGACTTTC.

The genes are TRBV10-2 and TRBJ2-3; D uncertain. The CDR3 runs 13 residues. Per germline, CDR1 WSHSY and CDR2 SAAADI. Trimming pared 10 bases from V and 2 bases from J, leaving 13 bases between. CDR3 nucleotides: TGCGCCACCAACATCCCCTCCACAGATACGCAGTATTTT. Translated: CATNIPSTDTQYF.